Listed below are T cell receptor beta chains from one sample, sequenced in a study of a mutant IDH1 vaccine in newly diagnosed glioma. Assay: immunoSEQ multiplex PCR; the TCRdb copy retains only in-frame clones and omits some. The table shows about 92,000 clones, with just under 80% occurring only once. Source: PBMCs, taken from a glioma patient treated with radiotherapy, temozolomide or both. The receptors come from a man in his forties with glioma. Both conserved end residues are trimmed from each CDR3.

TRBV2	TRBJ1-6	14	ASSEPGQGGNSPLH
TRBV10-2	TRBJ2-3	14	ASSELAGGFTDTQY
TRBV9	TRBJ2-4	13	ASSVDGTALNIQY
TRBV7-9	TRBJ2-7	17	ASSLALQWAAGEIYEQY
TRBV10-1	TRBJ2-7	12	ASSPGGRSYEQY
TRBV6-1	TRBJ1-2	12	ASSSPGQIYGYT
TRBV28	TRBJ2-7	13	ASSLEGDGSYEQY
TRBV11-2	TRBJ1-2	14	ASSLDGAAPDYGYT
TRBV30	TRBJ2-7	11	AWAPGGGWEQY
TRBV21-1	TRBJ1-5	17	ASSLDKRRQGHSNQPQH
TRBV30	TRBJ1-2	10	AWGELNYGYT
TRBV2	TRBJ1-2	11	ASTPQGTVWYT
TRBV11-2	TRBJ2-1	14	ASSLVASGAYNEQF
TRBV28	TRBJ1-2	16	ASSFGDTNRIHSDGYT
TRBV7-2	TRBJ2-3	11	ASSPGEADTQY
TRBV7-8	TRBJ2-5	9	ASSLGGTQY
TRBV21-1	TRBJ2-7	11	ASSCRDRDKQY
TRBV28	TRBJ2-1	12	ASSLTSGYNEQF